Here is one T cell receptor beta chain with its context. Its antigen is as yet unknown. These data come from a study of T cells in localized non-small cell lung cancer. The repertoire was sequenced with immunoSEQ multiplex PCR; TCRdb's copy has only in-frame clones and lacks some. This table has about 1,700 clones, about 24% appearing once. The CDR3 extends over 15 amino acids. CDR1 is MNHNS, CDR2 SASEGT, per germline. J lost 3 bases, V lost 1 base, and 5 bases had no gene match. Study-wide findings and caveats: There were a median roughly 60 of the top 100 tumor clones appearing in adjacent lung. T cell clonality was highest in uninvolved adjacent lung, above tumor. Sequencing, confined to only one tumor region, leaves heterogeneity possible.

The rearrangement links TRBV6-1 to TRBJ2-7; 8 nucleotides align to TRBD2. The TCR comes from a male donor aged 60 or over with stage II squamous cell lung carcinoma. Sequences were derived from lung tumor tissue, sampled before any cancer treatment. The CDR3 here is CASSEVIAGNYEQYF. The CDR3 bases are TGTGCCAGCAGTGAAGTAATAGCGGGAAACTACGAGCAGTACTTC.